Below, one T cell receptor (beta chain) is given with its context. This clone showed up just a few times. Its specific antigen is unknown. As a mouse receptor, it takes its gene names and germline sequences from the mouse. The read terminates 4 residues ahead of where the CDR3 ends, so the germline J gene completes it. Cells from mouse cutaneous lymph nodes were pooled, stained for CD4, CD8alpha, NKG2D, NKG2ACE and other markers, and then sorted on a BD Influx. Library creation used the immunoSEQ multiplex PCR assay. For TCR sequencing, RNA was extracted from every sample and reverse transcribed into cDNA to serve as template. SuperScript III was used to make first-strand cDNA, primed with a 2:1 mix of oligo-dT and random hexamers. A synthetic immune receptor repertoire was used to gauge amplification bias, and whatever bias remained was removed computationally. Libraries were sequenced on Illumina HiSeq using 60 bp reads that covered the CDR3 and were read from J toward V. The authors processed their data as follows. Raw reads were preprocessed for error removal, and CDR3 was defined according to IMGT conventions as running from the conserved cysteine to phenylalanine. To get clonality, Shannon entropy was normalized by log2 of the number of productive unique TCRs and the result was subtracted from 1. Scalp TCRbeta sequences were cross-referenced with sorted blood CD4 and CD8 repertoires so that the CD4 or CD8 identity of scalp clones could be inferred. The source is immuneACCESS, and TCRdb retained only in-frame sequences with V and J called. Part of the clones is not carried over; for the studies checked, unresolved V genes explain less than half of this, and the remainder is unexplained. The V and J calls and clone size are taken from that table; D and trimming were inferred from the DNA. The table gives approximately 300,000 clones for this sample, with none occurring only once. Less than 1.5% of the sample comes from the top ten.

V and J lose 4 bases and 0 bases, and a span of 15 bases separates them. The cysteine opens and the phenylalanine closes a CDR3 of 16 amino acids. Of the CDR3's DNA, 36 bases were read; they are in frame from base 1. CDR1 and CDR2, looked up from the germline V gene, are NSHNY and SYGAGN. This record comes from a study of CD8+ T cells in alopecia areata listed by TCRdb under 2018. About the investigation overall: Skin from C3H/HeJ donors with spontaneous alopecia (6-12 months old) was grafted onto female C3H/HeJ recipients that were roughly 6-11 weeks old. In both human patients and the C3H/HeJ mouse model, the study applied high-throughput TCRbeta sequencing to look at T cell clonal expansion in alopecia areata. In humans, TCRbeta sequencing was performed on scalp tissue and on sorted CD4+ and CD8+ peripheral blood T cells from healthy controls and from patients with patchy or totalis/universalis alopecia areata. Scalp clonality was compared among normal scalp (n=4), patchy alopecia areata scalp (n=8), and alopecia totalis/universalis scalp (n=8). RNA came from the PAXgene miRNA kit for fixed scalp, the miRNeasy kit for PBMCs, and the RNeasy kit for mouse skin. TCRbeta CDR3 regions were amplified by immunoSEQ multiplex PCR using 35 Vbeta forward and 13 Jbeta reverse primers.

The full study reports these points: Unlike mouse skin, which is dominated by gammadelta T cells, normal human skin has resident alphabeta T cells that are also sequenced, and this complicates analysis of the scalp TCR repertoire. Compared with normal scalp, lesional scalp had higher clonality and more expanded CD8+ clones, particularly in alopecia totalis/universalis, a pattern that suggests antigenic drive. Shared TCR sequences between patients were less evident than in mice, which may be partly attributable to HLA diversity in the patient population.

The sequence is built from TRBV13-1 and TRBJ2-3; TRBD1 could be the D gene, as 6 bases match. The TCR comes from a C3H/HeJ mouse with alopecia areata. Mice of this strain carry the MHC haplotype H2-k. Sample: CD4+ T cells sorted from a lymph node. The CDR3 in this case is CASSRTGTNSAETLYF. The sequenced part of the CDR3 DNA is TGTGCCAGCAGTCGTACCGGGACAAATAGTGCAGAA.